The 28 T cell receptor beta chains reported below all come from one sample, sequenced in a study of T cell responses to AZD1222 COVID-19 vaccine. Clones were read by immunoSEQ multiplex PCR, and TCRdb kept only the in-frame ones, dropping some. The data show some 97,000 clones, with roughly nine tenths seen just once and roughly 17% held by the top ten. Sequences were derived from peripheral blood, sampled on day 0 of AZD1222 vaccination. These receptors were collected from an adult in good health.

This clone has only one observation. V gene TRBV9 combines with J gene TRBJ1-3, with D uncertain. Germline V gives CDR1 SGDLS, CDR2 YYNGEE. V was cut by 0 bases and J by 4 bases, with 11 bases left in between. This CDR3 has 15 amino acids. CDR3 in amino acids: CASSVGGTVGNTIYF. The CDR3 DNA reads TGTGCCAGCAGCGTAGGGGGTACCGTGGGAAACACCATATATTTT.

The gene calls are TRBV3-1 (or the pseudogene TRBV3-2) and TRBJ2-6, with D possibly being TRBD2 (6 bases). The CDR3 runs 16 residues. Germline values: CDR1 LGHDT, CDR2 YNNKEL (reference sequence). Trimming took 1 base from V and 4 from J, leaving 11 bases between them. The CDR3 DNA follows: TGTGCCAGCAGCCAAGTCGGGGGTTCCGGGGCCAACGTCCTGACTTTC. Amino acids: CASSQVGGSGANVLTF.

The chain joins TRBV3-1 (or the pseudogene TRBV3-2) to TRBJ1-2; 12 bases are shared with TRBD1. The CDR3 loop spans 15 amino acids. CDR1 is LGHDT and CDR2 is YNNKEL in the germline V gene (reference sequence). Germline trimming cut 6 bases from V and 7 bases from J; bases unmatched to any gene: 9. The CDR3 sequence: CASSAPGQGAGGYTF. For the CDR3, the DNA is TGTGCCAGCAGTGCGCCGGGACAGGGGGCGGGTGGCTACACCTTC.

This clone was seen a handful of times. The CDR3 DNA sequence: TGTGCCAGCAGCTTGTCCCTAGCACCCCAGCGTCAGCCCCAGCATTTT. The encoded protein is CASSLSLAPQRQPQHF. The V and J genes are TRBV5-5 and TRBJ1-5; no clear D gene. The CDR3 length is 16 residues. Trimming left V 1 base short and J 6 bases short, with 17 bases between. CDR1 and CDR2 (germline): SGHKS, YYEKEE (reference sequence). Variable domain in full (rest from reference TRBV5-5 and TRBJ1-5): DAGVTQSPTHLIKTRGQQVTLRCSPISGHKSVSWYQQVLGQGPQFIFQYYEKEERGRGNFPDRFSARQFPNYSSELNVNALLLGDSALYLCASSLSLAPQRQPQHFGDGTRLSIL.

The J gene is TRBJ2-2, the V gene TRBV29-1, with D possibly matching TRBD1 (5 bases). This CDR3 is built from 14 residues. Germline V gene sequence: CDR1 SQVTM, CDR2 ANQGSEA. V was pared by 0 bases and J by 5 bases, with 10 bases between. As DNA, the CDR3 is TGCAGCGTTGAAGATTTTAGGGGAACCGGGGAGCTGTTTTTT. This sequence encodes CSVEDFRGTGELFF.

The rearrangement uses TRBV11-2 and TRBJ1-6; D remains ambiguous. This CDR3 spans 15 amino acids. The V end was cut by 1 base, the J end by 6 bases, with 10 bases between. The V gene's germline CDR1 is SGHAT and CDR2 FQNNGV. The CDR3 reads CASSLVGSSNSPLHF. The CDR3 DNA reads as TGTGCCAGCAGCTTAGTGGGCAGTTCTAATTCACCCCTCCACTTT.

The chain recombines TRBV5-1 with TRBJ2-1; no clear D gene. V lost 0 bases to trimming and J lost 2 bases, with 9 bases between them. From germline, CDR1 is SGHRS and CDR2 YFSETQ. The CDR3 consists of 15 residues. CDR3 coding DNA: TGCGCCAGCAGCTTGGAGGGTTTCCCCTACAATGAGCAGTTCTTC. It is translated as CASSLEGFPYNEQFF.

This clone showed up just once. The gene calls are TRBV5-1 and TRBJ1-2; D is ambiguous. V shed 4 bases and J shed 3 bases, with 16 bases lying between them. This CDR3 comprises 15 residues. Germline-derived CDR1 and CDR2 are SGHRS and YFSETQ. Here the CDR3 DNA reads TGCGCCAGCAGCCTTGGATCGGGAAGGGACTATGGCTACACCTTC. Translation gives CASSLGSGRDYGYTF.

The table lists this clone with a few counts. V and J are TRBV7-9 and TRBJ1-2; TRBD1 aligns across 8 bases. Germline-derived CDR1 and CDR2 are SEHNR and FQNEAQ (reference sequence). The junction had 5 bases not matched to a gene; V was cut back by 5 bases and J by 3 bases. The CDR3 runs to 14 residues. The DNA of the CDR3 is TGTGCCAGCAGCCGCGGACAGGGAGACTATGGCTACACCTTC. This translates into CASSRGQGDYGYTF.

This clone was recorded a few times. The chain links TRBV27 to TRBJ1-6; D remains ambiguous. The CDR3 runs to 18 residues. Looked up from germline, CDR1 is MNHEY and CDR2 is SMNVEV (reference sequence). Trimming shortened V by 5 bases and J by 0 bases, and 17 bases separated the two germline ends. The CDR3 spells CASSLGQTRSSYNSPLHF. As DNA, the CDR3 is TGTGCCAGCAGTCTAGGGCAGACAAGGAGCTCCTATAATTCACCCCTCCACTTT.

This chain links TRBV2 with TRBJ2-5; TRBD2 agrees at 8 bases. The CDR3 runs to 14 residues. After removal of 7 bases from V and 1 base from J, the junction contained 5 bases not matched to a gene. Germline CDR1 reads SNHLY; CDR2 reads FYNNEI. CDR3 in amino acids: CASNRAGGQETQYF. Written as DNA, the CDR3 is TGTGCCAGCAACAGGGCGGGGGGCCAAGAGACCCAGTACTTC.

The V call is TRBV5-1, the J call TRBJ1-1, with a weak D call TRBD1 (6 bases). V gave up 6 bases and J gave up 4 bases, with 13 bases separating them. Germline V gives CDR1 SGHRS, CDR2 YFSETQ. The CDR3 is 13 amino acids. The CDR3 coding sequence is TGCGCCAGCAAGGGGGAGATTGGCACTGAAGCTTTCTTT. Its protein product is CASKGEIGTEAFF.

The V call is TRBV30, the J call TRBJ2-1; the D gene could be TRBD1 or TRBD2 (7 bases each). The V end was cut by 1 base, the J end by 5 bases, with 18 bases between. The CDR3 sequence is 16 residues long. The germline CDR1 and CDR2 sequences are GTSNPN and SVGIG (reference sequence). The CDR3 DNA reads TGTGCCTGGAGTGGGAAACGTGGGAGGGGGCACAATGAGCAGTTCTTC. This sequence encodes CAWSGKRGRGHNEQFF.

The chain employs TRBV4-2 and TRBJ2-5; D may correspond to TRBD1 or TRBD2 (5 bases each). Germline assignment: CDR1 LGHNA and CDR2 YNFKEQ. This CDR3 has 16 residues. Trimming left V 0 bases short and J 3 bases short, with 14 bases between. The CDR3: CASSQDRGSGKETQYF. The CDR3 DNA sequence: TGTGCCAGCAGCCAAGATAGGGGCAGCGGAAAAGAGACCCAGTACTTC.

V gene TRBV2 combines with J gene TRBJ1-5, with D unclear. This CDR3 comprises 13 residues. V was pared by 5 bases and J by 4 bases, with 9 bases between. Germline CDR1 reads SNHLY; CDR2 reads FYNNEI. The CDR3 nucleotides read TGTGCCAGCAGTAACCTCAAGAATCAGCCCCAGCATTTT. The encoded protein is CASSNLKNQPQHF.

The sample holds one count of this clone. The chain links TRBV3-1 (or the pseudogene TRBV3-2) to TRBJ2-7; 8 bases match TRBD2. V was clipped by 0 bases and J by 0 bases; unmatched bases: 4. The CDR3 is made up of 16 amino acids. Germline CDR1 reads LGHDT; CDR2 reads YNNKEL (reference sequence). CDR3 DNA sequence: TGTGCCAGCAGCCAAGACAGCGGGAGCGTCTCCTACGAGCAGTACTTC. Protein: CASSQDSGSVSYEQYF.

This chain links TRBV28 with TRBJ1-4; tentatively, D is TRBD1 (6 bases). Germline V gene data show CDR1 as MDHEN and CDR2 as SYDVKM. Trimming pared 6 bases from V and 8 bases from J, leaving 13 bases between. This CDR3 is 13 amino acids long. The CDR3 sequence is CASSPGDSEKLFF. The CDR3 DNA follows: TGTGCCAGCAGCCCAGGGGATTCGGAAAAACTGTTTTTT.

The chain employs TRBV9 and TRBJ1-1; 7 nucleotides match TRBD1. The CDR3 contains 13 residues. Germline V gene lookup returns CDR1 SGDLS and CDR2 YYNGEE. The V segment lost 4 bases and the J segment 4 bases; nucleotides outside the gene matches: 4. CDR3 DNA sequence: TGTGCCAGCAGCCCGGGACAGCCCACTGAAGCTTTCTTT. It is translated as CASSPGQPTEAFF.

CDR3 region: CAISNTGVQPQHF. The DNA for the CDR3 is TGTGCCATCAGCAACACAGGGGTTCAGCCCCAGCATTTT. The chain links TRBV10-3 to TRBJ1-5, with 7 bases fitting TRBD1. The CDR3 consists of 13 residues. The germline V gene has CDR1 ENHRY and CDR2 SYGVKD. J lost 6 bases, V lost 6 bases, and 5 bases had no gene match.

This clone came up once. The chain joins TRBV5-1 to TRBJ1-6; a weak D match, TRBD1 (5 bases). This CDR3 has 20 residues. Trimming took 0 bases from V and 2 from J, leaving 21 bases between them. Per germline, CDR1 SGHRS and CDR2 YFSETQ. The CDR3 loop reads CASSLGWDPATWTYNSPLHF. Written as DNA, the CDR3 is TGCGCCAGCAGCTTGGGTTGGGACCCAGCAACGTGGACCTATAATTCACCCCTCCACTTT.

The chain couples TRBV11-2 to TRBJ1-4, with 7 bases that match TRBD1. Germline CDR1 and CDR2: SGHAT and FQNNGV. CDR3 length: 16 residues. The ends lost 5 bases at V and 0 bases at J; junction bases unmatched: 6. CDR3 amino acids: CASSDGTVATNEKLFF. CDR3 in DNA: TGTGCCAGCAGCGACGGGACAGTTGCAACTAATGAAAAACTGTTTTTT.

This CDR3 is CASSLVGGNYGYTF. The CDR3 nucleotides are TGCGCCAGCAGCTTGGTGGGGGGAAACTATGGCTACACCTTC. This chain uses TRBV5-1 with TRBJ1-2; the D gene is possibly TRBD1 (5 bases). The germline V and J ends were trimmed by 0 bases and 2 bases, with 8 bases remaining between them. Germline V gene sequence: CDR1 SGHRS, CDR2 YFSETQ. The CDR3 is 14 amino acids. Filled out from reference TRBV5-1 and TRBJ1-2, the complete variable domain reads KAGVTQTPRYLIKTRGQQVTLSCSPISGHRSVSWYQQTPGQGLQFLFEYFSETQRNKGNFPGRFSGRQFSNSRSEMNVSTLELGDSALYLCASSLVGGNYGYTFGSGTRLTVV.

The chain carries TRBV19 and TRBJ1-5, with TRBD1 matching 8 bases. The CDR3 extends over 16 amino acids. Looked up from germline, CDR1 is LNHDA and CDR2 is SQIVND (reference sequence). V shed 1 base and J 6 bases; nucleotides not matched to a gene: 8. The CDR3: CASSIARTGSFQPQHF. CDR3 bases: TGTGCCAGTAGTATAGCTCGGACAGGGTCCTTTCAGCCCCAGCATTTT.

The chain employs TRBV27 and TRBJ2-7; 9 bases fit TRBD2. The CDR3 has 16 amino acids. Looked up from germline, CDR1 is MNHEY and CDR2 is SMNVEV (reference sequence). The trim removed 2 bases at V and 7 bases at J, leaving 12 bases unmatched. CDR3 loop: CASSLPPTSGLWEQYF. The CDR3 nucleotides are TGTGCCAGCAGTTTACCCCCGACTAGCGGCCTCTGGGAGCAGTACTTC.

This sequence joins TRBV6-5 and TRBJ1-6, with D possibly matching TRBD1 (5 bases). The germline CDR1 and CDR2 sequences are MNHEY and SVGAGI. V dropped 5 bases and J dropped 6 bases, with 11 bases sitting between them. This CDR3 comprises 14 residues. CDR3 bases: TGTGCCAGCAGTCGCCGGGACGGTAATTCACCCCTCCACTTT. This gives the protein CASSRRDGNSPLHF.

The rearrangement uses TRBV30 and TRBJ1-5; D not resolved. The CDR3 runs to 13 residues. From germline, CDR1 is GTSNPN and CDR2 SVGIG (reference sequence). Trimming removed 0 bases from V and 5 bases from J, with 8 bases in between. Here the CDR3 reads CAWSVGPHQPQHF. CDR3 sequence (DNA): TGTGCCTGGAGTGTTGGTCCCCATCAGCCCCAGCATTTT.

V gene TRBV28 combines with J gene TRBJ1-2, with 8 bases aligning to TRBD1. Germline values: CDR1 MDHEN, CDR2 SYDVKM. V dropped 1 base and J dropped 8; count of bases not matched to a gene: 6. This CDR3 comprises 14 residues. The CDR3 is CASSLYRTGTGYTF. In DNA form, the CDR3 reads TGTGCCAGCAGTTTATACCGGACAGGGACCGGCTACACCTTC.

The genes are TRBV27 and TRBJ2-2, with D tentatively TRBD2 (5 bases). This CDR3 is built from 12 residues. V dropped 3 bases and J dropped 7 bases, with 6 bases sitting between them. CDR1 and CDR2 from the germline V gene are MNHEY and SMNVEV (reference sequence). The CDR3 spells CASSFAGGELFF. The CDR3 DNA sequence: TGTGCCAGCAGTTTCGCGGGCGGGGAGCTGTTTTTT.